This TCR beta chain was sequenced for a study of OX40 agonist ivuxolimab in advanced cancers. Data came from immunoSEQ multiplex PCR; TCRdb stores just in-frame clones and leaves some out. This sample carries tens of thousands of clones, approximately 90% of them seen once, and the ten largest clones take about 12%. The material sequenced was CD4+ or CD8+ T cells sorted from blood, taken in a trial of the OX40 agonist ivuxolimab. This receptor was identified in an adult with an advanced solid tumor such as melanoma, head and neck, liver or kidney cancer.

CDR3 sequence: CASSQEQGSYNEQFF. The CDR3 DNA reads as TGCGCCAGCAGCCAAGAACAGGGATCCTACAATGAGCAGTTCTTC. J is TRBJ2-1 and V is TRBV4-1; maybe TRBD1 (6 bases). V was clipped by 0 bases and J by 1 base, with 7 bases between them. This CDR3 region has 15 residues. The germline V gene has CDR1 MGHRA and CDR2 YSYEKL.